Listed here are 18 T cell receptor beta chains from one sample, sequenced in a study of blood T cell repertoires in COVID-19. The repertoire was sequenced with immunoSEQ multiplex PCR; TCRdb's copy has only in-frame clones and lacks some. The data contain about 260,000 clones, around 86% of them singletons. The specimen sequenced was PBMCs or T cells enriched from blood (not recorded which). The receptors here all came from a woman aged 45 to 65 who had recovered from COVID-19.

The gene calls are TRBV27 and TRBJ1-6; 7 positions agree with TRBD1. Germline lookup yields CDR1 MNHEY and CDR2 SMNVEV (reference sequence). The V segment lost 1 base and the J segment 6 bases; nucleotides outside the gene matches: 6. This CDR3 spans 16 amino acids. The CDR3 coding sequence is TGTGCCAGCAGTTTATACGCGCGGGACAGTAATTCACCCCTCCACTTT. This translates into CASSLYARDSNSPLHF.

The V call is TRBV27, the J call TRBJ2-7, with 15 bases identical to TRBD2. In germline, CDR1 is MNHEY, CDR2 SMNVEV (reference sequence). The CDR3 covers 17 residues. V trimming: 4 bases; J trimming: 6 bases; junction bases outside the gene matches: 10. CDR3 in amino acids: CASSSTGLAGGPVEQYF. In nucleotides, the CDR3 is TGTGCCAGCAGTTCTACCGGACTAGCGGGAGGGCCGGTCGAGCAGTACTTC.

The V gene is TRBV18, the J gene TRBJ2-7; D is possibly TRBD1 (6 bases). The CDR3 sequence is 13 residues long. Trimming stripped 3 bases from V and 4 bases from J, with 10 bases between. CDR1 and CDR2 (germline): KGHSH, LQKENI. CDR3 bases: TGTGCCAGCTCACCGCAGGGGCCTTACGAGCAGTACTTC. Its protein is CASSPQGPYEQYF.

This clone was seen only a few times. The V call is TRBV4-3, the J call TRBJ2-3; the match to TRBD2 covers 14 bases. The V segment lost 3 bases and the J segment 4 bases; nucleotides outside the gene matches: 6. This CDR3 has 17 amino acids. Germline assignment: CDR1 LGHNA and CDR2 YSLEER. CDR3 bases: TGCGCCAGCAGCCAGGGACTAGCGGGAGCTCTGGCAGATACGCAGTATTTT. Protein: CASSQGLAGALADTQYF.

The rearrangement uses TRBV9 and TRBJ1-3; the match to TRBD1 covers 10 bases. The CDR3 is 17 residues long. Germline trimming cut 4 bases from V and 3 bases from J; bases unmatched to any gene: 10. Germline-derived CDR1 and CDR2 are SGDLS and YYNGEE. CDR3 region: CASSPQDRGPYGNTIYF. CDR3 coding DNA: TGTGCCAGCAGCCCCCAAGACAGGGGGCCGTATGGAAACACCATATATTTT. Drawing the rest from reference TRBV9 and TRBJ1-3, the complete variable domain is DSGVTQTPKHLITATGQRVTLRCSPRSGDLSVYWYQQSLDQGLQFLIQYYNGEERAKGNILERFSAQQFPDLHSELNLSSLELGDSALYFCASSPQDRGPYGNTIYFGEGSWLTVV.

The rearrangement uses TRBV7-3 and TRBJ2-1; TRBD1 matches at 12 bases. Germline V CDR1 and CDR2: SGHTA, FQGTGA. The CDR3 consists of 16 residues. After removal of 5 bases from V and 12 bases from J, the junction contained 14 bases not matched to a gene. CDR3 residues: CASSPNSGTGGVGQFF. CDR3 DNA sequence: TGTGCCAGCAGCCCCAACTCCGGGACAGGGGGCGTTGGGCAGTTCTTC.

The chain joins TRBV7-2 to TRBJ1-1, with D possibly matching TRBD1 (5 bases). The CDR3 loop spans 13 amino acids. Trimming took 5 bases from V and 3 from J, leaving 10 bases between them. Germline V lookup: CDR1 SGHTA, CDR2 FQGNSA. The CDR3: CASSKSGYTEAFF. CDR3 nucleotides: TGTGCCAGCAGCAAATCAGGGTACACTGAAGCTTTCTTT.

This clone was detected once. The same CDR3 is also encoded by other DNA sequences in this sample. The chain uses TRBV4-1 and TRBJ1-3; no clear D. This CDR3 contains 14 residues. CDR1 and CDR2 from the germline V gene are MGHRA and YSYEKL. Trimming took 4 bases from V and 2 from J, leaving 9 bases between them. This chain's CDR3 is CASSRPGAGNTIYF. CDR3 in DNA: TGCGCCAGCAGCCGACCCGGGGCTGGAAACACCATATATTTT.

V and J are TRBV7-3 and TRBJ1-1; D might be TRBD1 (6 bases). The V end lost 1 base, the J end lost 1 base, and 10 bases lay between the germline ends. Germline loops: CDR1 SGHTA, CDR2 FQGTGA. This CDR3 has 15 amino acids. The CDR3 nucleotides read TGTGCCAGCAGCTTAAGCCAGGGACAGAACACTGAAGCTTTCTTT. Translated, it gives CASSLSQGQNTEAFF.

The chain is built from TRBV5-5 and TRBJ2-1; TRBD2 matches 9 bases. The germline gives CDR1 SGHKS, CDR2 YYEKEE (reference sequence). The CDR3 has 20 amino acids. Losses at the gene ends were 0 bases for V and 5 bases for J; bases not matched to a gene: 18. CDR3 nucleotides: TGTGCCAGCAGCTTGGTCCCCACGATTTCAAGCGGGGGGCATAACAATGAGCAGTTCTTC. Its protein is CASSLVPTISSGGHNNEQFF.

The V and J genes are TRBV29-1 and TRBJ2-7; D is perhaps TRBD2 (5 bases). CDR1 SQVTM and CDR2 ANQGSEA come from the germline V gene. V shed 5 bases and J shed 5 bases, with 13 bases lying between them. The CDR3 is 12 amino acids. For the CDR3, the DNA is TGCAGCGTTTCCGGGGTTAGTGACGAGCAGTACTTC. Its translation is CSVSGVSDEQYF.

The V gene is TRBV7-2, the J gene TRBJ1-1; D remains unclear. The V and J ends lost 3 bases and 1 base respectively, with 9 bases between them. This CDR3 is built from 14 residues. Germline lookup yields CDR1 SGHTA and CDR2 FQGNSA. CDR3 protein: CASSFIRGNTEAFF. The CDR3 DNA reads TGTGCCAGCAGCTTCATTCGGGGGAACACTGAAGCTTTCTTT.

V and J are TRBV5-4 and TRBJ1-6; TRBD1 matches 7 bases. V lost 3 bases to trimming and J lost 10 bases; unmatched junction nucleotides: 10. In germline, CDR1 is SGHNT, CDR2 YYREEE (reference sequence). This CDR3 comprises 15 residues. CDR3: CASSSQGERTSPLHF. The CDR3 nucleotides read TGTGCCAGCAGCTCCCAGGGGGAGAGAACGTCACCCCTCCACTTT.

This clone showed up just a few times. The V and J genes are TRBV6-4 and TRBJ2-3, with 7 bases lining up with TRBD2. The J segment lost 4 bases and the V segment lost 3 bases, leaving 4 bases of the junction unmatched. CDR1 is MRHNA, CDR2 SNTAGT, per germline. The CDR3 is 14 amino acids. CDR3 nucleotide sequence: TGTGCCAGCAGTGAGGAGACTAGCCCAGATACGCAGTATTTT. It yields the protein CASSEETSPDTQYF.

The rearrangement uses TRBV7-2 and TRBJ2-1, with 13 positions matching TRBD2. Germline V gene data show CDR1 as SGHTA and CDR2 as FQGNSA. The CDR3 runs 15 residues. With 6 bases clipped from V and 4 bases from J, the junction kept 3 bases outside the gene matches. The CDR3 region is CASRRLAGGYNEQFF. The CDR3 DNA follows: TGTGCCAGCAGGAGACTAGCGGGAGGTTACAATGAGCAGTTCTTC.

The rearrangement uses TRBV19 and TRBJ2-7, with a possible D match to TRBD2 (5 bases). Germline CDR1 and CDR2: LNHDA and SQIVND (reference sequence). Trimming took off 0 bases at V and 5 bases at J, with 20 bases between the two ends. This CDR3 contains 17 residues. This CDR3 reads CASSIEGLGVTAHEQYF. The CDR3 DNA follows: TGTGCCAGTAGTATAGAAGGACTCGGGGTAACTGCCCACGAGCAGTACTTC.

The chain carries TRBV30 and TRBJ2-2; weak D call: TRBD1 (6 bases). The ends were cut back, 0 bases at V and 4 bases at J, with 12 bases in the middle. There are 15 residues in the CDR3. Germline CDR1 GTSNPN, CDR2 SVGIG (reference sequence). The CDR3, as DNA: TGTGCCTGGAGTGTACTGGGGGCGGGCACCGGGGAGCTGTTTTTT. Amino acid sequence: CAWSVLGAGTGELFF. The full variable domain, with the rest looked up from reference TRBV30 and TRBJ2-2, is SQTIHQWPATLVQPVGSPLSLECTVEGTSNPNLYWYRQAAGRGLQLLFYSVGIGQISSEVPQNLSASRPQDRQFILSSKKLLLSDSGFYLCAWSVLGAGTGELFFGEGSRLTVL.

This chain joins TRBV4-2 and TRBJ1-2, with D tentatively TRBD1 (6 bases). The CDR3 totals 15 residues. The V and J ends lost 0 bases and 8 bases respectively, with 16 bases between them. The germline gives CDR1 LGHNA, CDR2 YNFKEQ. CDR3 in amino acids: CASSQDVGGARGYTF. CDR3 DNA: TGTGCCAGCAGCCAAGATGTTGGGGGGGCGCGGGGCTACACCTTC.